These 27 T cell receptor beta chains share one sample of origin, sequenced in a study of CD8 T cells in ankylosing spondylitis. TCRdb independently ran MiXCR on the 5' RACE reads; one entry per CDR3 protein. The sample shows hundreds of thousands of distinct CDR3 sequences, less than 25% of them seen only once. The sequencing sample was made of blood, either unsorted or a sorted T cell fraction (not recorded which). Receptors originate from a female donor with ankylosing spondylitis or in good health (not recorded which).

CDR3 sequence: CASSLGGGQLNYGYTF. CDR3 coding DNA: TGTGCCAGCAGTTTGGGGGGCGGACAGCTTAACTATGGCTACACCTTC. This chain uses TRBV12-3 or TRBV12-4 with TRBJ1-2, with D perhaps TRBD1 (6 bases). Deletions cut 3 bases from V and 1 base from J, with 15 bases between. This CDR3 spans 16 amino acids.

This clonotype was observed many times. The CDR3 DNA follows: TGTGCCAGCAGCCTCCGTGCGGGGACCTCCTACGAGCAGTACTTC. Its translation: CASSLRAGTSYEQYF. The rearrangement uses TRBV12-3 or TRBV12-4 and TRBJ2-7; maybe TRBD2 (6 bases). V shed 6 bases and J shed 0 bases, with 15 bases lying between them. The CDR3 runs 15 residues.

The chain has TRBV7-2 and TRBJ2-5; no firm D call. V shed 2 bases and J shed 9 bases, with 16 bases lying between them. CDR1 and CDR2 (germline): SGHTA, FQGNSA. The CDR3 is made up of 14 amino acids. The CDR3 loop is CASSLSSPGEAQYF. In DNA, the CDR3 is TGTGCCAGCAGCTTAAGTTCCCCCGGCGAGGCCCAGTACTTC. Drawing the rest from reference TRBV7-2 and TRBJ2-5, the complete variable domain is GAGVSQSPSNKVTEKGKDVELRCDPISGHTALYWYRQSLGQGLEFLIYFQGNSAPDKSGLPSDRFSAERTGGSVSTLTIQRTQQEDSAVYLCASSLSSPGEAQYFGPGTRLLVL.

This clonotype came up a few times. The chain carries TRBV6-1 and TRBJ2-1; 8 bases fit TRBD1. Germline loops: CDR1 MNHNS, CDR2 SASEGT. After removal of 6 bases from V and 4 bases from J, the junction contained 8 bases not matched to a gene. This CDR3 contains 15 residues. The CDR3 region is CASRMGQARYNEQFF. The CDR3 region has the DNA TGTGCCAGCAGGATGGGACAGGCGCGATACAATGAGCAGTTCTTC.

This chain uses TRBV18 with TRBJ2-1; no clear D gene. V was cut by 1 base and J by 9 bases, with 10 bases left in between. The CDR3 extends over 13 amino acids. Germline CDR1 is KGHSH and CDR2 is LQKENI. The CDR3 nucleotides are TGTGCCAGCTCACCACAAGGGCTGGGTGAGCAGTTCTTC. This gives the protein CASSPQGLGEQFF.

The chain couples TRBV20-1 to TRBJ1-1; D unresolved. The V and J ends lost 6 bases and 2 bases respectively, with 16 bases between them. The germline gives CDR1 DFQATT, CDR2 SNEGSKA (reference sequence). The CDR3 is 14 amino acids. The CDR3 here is CSAVMGGGNTEAFF. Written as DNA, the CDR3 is TGCAGTGCAGTCATGGGCGGCGGTAACACTGAAGCTTTCTTT.

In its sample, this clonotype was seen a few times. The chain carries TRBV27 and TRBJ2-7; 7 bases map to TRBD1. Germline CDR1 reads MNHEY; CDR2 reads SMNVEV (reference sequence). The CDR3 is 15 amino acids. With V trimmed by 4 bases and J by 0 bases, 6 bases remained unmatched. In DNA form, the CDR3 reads TGTGCCAGCAGTTCCAGGGACAGCTTCTCCTACGAGCAGTACTTC. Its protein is CASSSRDSFSYEQYF.

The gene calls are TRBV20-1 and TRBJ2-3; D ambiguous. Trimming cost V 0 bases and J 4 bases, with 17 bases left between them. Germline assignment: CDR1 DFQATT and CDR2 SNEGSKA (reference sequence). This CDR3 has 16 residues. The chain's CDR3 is CSARDRSVRVADTQYF. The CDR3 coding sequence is TGCAGTGCTAGAGATCGGTCCGTGCGCGTGGCAGATACGCAGTATTTT.

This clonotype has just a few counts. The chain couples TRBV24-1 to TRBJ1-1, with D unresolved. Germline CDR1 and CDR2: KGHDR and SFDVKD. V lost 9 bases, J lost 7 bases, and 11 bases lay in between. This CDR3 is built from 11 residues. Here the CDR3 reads CATPRTVEAFF. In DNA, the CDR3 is TGTGCCACCCCCCGAACAGTTGAAGCTTTCTTT.

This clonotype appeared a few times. CDR3 amino acids: CSARSGTGGSYEQYF. CDR3 sequence (DNA): TGCAGTGCTAGATCAGGGACAGGGGGTTCCTACGAGCAGTACTTC. This sequence joins TRBV20-1 and TRBJ2-7, with 11 positions matching TRBD1. The J segment lost 1 base and the V segment lost 2 bases, leaving 4 bases of the junction unmatched. In germline, CDR1 is DFQATT, CDR2 SNEGSKA (reference sequence). The CDR3 contains 15 residues.

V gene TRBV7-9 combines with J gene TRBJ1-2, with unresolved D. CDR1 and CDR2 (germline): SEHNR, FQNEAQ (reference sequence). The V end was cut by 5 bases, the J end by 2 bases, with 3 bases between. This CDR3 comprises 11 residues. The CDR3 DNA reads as TGTGCCAGCAGCAACAACTATGGCTACACCTTC. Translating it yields CASSNNYGYTF.

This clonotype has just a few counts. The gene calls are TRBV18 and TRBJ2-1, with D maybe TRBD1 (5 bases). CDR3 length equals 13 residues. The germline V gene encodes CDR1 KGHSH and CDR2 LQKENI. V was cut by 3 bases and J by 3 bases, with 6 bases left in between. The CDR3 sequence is CASSPGHYNEQFF. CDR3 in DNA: TGTGCCAGCTCACCCGGACACTACAATGAGCAGTTCTTC.

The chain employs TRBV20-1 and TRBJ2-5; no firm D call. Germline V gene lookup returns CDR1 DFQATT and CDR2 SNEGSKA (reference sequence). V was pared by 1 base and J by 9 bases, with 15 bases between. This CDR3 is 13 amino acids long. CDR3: CSARAEPVGAQYF. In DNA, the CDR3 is TGCAGTGCTAGAGCCGAACCCGTTGGTGCCCAGTACTTC.

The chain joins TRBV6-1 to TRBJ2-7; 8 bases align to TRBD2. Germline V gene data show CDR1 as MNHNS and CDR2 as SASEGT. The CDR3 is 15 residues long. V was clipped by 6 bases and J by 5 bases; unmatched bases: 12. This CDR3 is CASRRGAGGLNEQYF. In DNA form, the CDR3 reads TGTGCCAGCAGACGCGGTGCGGGAGGTCTTAACGAGCAGTACTTC.

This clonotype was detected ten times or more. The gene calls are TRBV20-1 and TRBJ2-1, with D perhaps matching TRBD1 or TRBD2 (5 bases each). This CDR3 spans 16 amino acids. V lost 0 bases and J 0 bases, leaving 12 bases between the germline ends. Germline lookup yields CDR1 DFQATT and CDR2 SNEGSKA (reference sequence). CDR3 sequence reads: CSARDPGGISYNEQFF. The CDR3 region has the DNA TGCAGTGCTAGAGACCCTGGGGGAATCTCCTACAATGAGCAGTTCTTC.

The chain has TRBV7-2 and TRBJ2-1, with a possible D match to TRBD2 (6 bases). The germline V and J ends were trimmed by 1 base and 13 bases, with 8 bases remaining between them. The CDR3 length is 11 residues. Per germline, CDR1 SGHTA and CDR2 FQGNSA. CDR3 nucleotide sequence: TGTGCCAGCAGCTTAGGGCGGGGACAGTTCTTC. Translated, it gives CASSLGRGQFF.

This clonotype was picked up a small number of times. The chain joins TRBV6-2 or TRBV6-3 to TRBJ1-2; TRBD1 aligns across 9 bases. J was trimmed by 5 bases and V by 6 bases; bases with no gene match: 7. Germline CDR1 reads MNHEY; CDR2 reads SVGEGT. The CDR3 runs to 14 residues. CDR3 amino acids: CASRTDRGRYGYTF. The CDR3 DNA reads TGTGCCAGCAGGACGGACAGGGGCAGATATGGCTACACCTTC.

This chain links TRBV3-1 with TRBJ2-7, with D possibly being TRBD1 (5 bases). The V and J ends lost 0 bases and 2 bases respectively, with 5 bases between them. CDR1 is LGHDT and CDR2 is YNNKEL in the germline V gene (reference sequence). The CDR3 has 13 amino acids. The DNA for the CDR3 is TGTGCCAGCAGCCAAGAGACAGCCTACGAGCAGTACTTC. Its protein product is CASSQETAYEQYF.

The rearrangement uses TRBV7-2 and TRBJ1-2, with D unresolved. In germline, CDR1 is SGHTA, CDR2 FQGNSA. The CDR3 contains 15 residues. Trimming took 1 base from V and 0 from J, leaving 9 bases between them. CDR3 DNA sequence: TGTGCCAGCAGCTTAGGGCCGGATGCTAACTATGGCTACACCTTC. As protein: CASSLGPDANYGYTF. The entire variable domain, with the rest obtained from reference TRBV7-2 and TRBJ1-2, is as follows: GAGVSQSPSNKVTEKGKDVELRCDPISGHTALYWYRQSLGQGLEFLIYFQGNSAPDKSGLPSDRFSAERTGGSVSTLTIQRTQQEDSAVYLCASSLGPDANYGYTFGSGTRLTVV.

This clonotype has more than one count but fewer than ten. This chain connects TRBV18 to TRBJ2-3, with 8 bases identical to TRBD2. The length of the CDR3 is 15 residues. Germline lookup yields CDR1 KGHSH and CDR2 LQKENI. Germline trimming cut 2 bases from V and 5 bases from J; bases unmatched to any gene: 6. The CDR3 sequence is CASSPFGTREDTQYF. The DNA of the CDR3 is TGTGCCAGCTCACCATTCGGGACTAGAGAAGATACGCAGTATTTT.

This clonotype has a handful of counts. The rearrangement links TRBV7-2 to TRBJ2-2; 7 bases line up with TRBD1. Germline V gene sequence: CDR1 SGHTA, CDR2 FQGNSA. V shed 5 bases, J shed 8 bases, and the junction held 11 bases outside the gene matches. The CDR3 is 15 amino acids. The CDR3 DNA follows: TGTGCCAGCAGCCCGTTAGGGGGCGAGTGGGGGGAGCTGTTTTTT. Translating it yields CASSPLGGEWGELFF.

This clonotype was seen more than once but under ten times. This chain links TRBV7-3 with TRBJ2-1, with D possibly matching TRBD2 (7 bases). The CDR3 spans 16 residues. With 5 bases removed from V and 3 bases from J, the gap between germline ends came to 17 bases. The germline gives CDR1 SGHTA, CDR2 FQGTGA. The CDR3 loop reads CASSDFGGAFYNEQFF. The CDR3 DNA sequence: TGTGCCAGCAGCGATTTTGGGGGGGCGTTCTACAATGAGCAGTTCTTC.

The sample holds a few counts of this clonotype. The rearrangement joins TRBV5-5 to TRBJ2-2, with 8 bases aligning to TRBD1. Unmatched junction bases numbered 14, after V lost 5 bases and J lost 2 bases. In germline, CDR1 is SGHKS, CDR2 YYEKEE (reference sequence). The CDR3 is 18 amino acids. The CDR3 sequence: CASSLPSSGQENTGELFF. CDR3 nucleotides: TGTGCCAGCAGTCTGCCTAGTTCGGGACAGGAAAACACCGGGGAGCTGTTTTTT.

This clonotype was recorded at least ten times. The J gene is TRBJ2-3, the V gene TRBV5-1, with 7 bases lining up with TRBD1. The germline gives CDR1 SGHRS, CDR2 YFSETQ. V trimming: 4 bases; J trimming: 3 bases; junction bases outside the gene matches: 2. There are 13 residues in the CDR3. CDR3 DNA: TGCGCCAGCAGCACGGACAGGACAGATACGCAGTATTTT. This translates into CASSTDRTDTQYF.

The CDR3 DNA is TGCAGTGCTAGCCCCATGACAGGGGCTACCAATCAGCCCCAGCATTTT. This encodes CSASPMTGATNQPQHF. J is TRBJ1-5 and V is TRBV20-1, with 8 bases identical to TRBD1. V lost 3 bases and J lost 3; bases outside the gene matches: 10. This CDR3 has 16 residues. Germline-derived CDR1 and CDR2 are DFQATT and SNEGSKA (reference sequence).

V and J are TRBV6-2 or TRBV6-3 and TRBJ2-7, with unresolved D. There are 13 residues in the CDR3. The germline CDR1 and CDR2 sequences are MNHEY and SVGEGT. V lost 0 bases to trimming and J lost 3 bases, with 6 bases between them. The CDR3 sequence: CASSYSISYEQYF. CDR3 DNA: TGTGCCAGCAGTTACTCGATTAGCTACGAGCAGTACTTC.

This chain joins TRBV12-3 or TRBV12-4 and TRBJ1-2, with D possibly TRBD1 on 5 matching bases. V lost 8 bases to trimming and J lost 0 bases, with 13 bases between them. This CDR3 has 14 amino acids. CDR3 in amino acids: CASGGAAANYGYTF. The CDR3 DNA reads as TGTGCCAGCGGTGGGGCGGCCGCTAACTATGGCTACACCTTC.